Reported below is one TCR beta chain. The antigen is undetermined. The data were obtained in a study of T cells after yellow fever vaccination. Study-level findings and limits: Bulk-population clonotypes that are abundant could appear as contaminants in FACS-sorted repertoires.

The CDR3 sequence is 14 residues long. Trimming removed 2 bases at V and 3 bases at J, with 10 bases between. CDR1 SGHTA and CDR2 FQGTGA come from the germline V gene. MiXCR, applied by TCRdb to the 5' RACE reads, yields one record per CDR3 protein. The sample contains 300,000 to 400,000 distinct CDR3 sequences, 3% to 4.5% of which appear only once. The sequence derives from a man younger than 30 who received the YFV17D yellow fever vaccine. The source material was PBMCs, sampled 5 days after the yellow fever booster vaccination. The chain joins TRBV7-3 to TRBJ1-1, with D perhaps matching TRBD1 (6 bases). The CDR3 bases are TGTGCCAGCAGCTTAGGGGGCTCTGACACTGAAGCTTTCTTT. Protein sequence: CASSLGGSDTEAFF.